The clone carrying this T cell receptor (beta chain) is a singleton in its sample. The antigen is not known. This entry is derived from a study of shared clonotypes between healthy human individuals. Study outcomes and limitations: Generation of non-shared clonotypes was less probable than generation of clonotypes shared by all four donors.

It was CD45RO-negative cells, positively selected for CCR7, that made up naive CD8 cells, with terminally differentiated effector memory CD45RA+ cells excluded. Per the germline V gene, CDR1 is SNHLY and CDR2 is FYNNEI. The CDR3 is made up of 14 amino acids. V shed 10 bases and J shed 0 bases, with 13 bases lying between them. Sorted-subset replicate PCR reactions were performed with roughly 200 ng DNA, corresponding to 30,000 or so T cell genomes. Only in-frame clones appear in the TCRdb table, and some are missing; sequencing was by immunoSEQ multiplex PCR. This sample has some 2,100,000 clones, with roughly 91% found just once.

This TCR was sampled from a man aged 18 to 29 in good health. Some clones in this sample may be carry-over from other donors' samples. What was sequenced was naive CD8+ T cells from PBMCs. The rearrangement uses TRBV2 and TRBJ1-3; a weak D match, TRBD1 (5 bases). Here the CDR3 reads CATLDTNSGNTIYF. DNA of the CDR3: TGTGCCACCCTGGACACCAACTCTGGAAACACCATATATTTT.